This T cell receptor (beta chain) was documented in a study of OX40 agonist ivuxolimab in advanced cancers. Method: immunoSEQ multiplex PCR; TCRdb's copy keeps in-frame clones and lacks some. The data hold about 35,000 clones, with 82% observed a single time. This CDR3 is 15 amino acids long. Trimming removed 7 bases at V and 0 bases at J, with 16 bases between. Germline values: CDR1 MDHEN, CDR2 SYDVKM. The chain recombines TRBV28 with TRBJ2-7, with a possible D match to TRBD2 (6 bases). The sequences come from CD4+ or CD8+ T cells sorted from blood, collected in a trial of the OX40 agonist ivuxolimab. The TCR sequence derives from an adult with an advanced solid tumor such as melanoma, head and neck, liver or kidney cancer. The CDR3 reads CASTPLGTSSYEQYF. The CDR3 nucleotides are TGTGCCAGCACCCCCCTGGGGACTTCCTCCTACGAGCAGTACTTC.